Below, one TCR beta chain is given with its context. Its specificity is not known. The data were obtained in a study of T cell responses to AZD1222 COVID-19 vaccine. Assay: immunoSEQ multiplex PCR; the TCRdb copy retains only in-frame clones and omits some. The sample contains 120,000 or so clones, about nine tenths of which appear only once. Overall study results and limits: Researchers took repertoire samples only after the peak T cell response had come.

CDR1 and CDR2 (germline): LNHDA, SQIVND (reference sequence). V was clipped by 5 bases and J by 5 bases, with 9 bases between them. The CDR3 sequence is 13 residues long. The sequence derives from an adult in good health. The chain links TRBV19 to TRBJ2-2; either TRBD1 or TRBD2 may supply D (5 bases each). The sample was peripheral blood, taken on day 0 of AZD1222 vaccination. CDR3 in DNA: TGTGCCAGTAGTCCTGGGGGTACCGGGGAGCTGTTTTTT. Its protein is CASSPGGTGELFF. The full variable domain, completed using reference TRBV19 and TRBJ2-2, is DGGITQSPKYLFRKEGQNVTLSCEQNLNHDAMYWYRQDPGQGLRLIYYSQIVNDFQKGDIAEGYSVSREKKESFPLTVTSAQKNPTAFYLCASSPGGTGELFFGEGSRLTVL.